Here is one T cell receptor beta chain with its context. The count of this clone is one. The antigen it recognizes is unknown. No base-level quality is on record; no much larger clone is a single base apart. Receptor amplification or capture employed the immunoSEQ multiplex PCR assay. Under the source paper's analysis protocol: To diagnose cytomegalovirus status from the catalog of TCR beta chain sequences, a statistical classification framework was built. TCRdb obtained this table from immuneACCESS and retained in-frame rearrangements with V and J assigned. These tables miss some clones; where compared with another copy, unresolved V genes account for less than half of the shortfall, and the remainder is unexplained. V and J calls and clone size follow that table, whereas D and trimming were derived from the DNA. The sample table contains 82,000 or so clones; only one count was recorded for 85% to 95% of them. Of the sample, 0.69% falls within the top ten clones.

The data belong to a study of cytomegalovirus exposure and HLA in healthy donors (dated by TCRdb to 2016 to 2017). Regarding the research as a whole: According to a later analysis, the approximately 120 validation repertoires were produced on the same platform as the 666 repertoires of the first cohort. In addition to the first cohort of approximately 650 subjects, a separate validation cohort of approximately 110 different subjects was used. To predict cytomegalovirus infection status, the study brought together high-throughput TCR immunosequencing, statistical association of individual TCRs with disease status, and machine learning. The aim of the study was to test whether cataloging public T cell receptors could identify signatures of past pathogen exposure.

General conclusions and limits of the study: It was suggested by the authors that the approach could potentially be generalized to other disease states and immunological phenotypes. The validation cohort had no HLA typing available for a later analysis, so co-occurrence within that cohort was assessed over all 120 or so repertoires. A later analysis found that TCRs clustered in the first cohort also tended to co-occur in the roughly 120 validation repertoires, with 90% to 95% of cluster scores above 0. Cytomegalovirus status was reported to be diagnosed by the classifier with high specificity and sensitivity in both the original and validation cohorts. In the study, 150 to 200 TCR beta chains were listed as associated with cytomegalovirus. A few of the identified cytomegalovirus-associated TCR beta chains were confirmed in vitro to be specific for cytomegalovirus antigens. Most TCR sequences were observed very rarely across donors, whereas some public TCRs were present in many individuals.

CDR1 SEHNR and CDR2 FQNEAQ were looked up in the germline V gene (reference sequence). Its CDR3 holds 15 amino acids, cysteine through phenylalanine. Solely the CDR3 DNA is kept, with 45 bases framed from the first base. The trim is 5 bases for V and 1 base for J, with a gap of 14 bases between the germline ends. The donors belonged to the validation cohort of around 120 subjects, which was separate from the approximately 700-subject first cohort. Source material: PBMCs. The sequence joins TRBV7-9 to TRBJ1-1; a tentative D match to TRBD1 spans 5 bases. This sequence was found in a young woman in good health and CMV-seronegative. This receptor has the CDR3 CASSTPFTGNTEAFF. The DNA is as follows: TGTGCCAGCAGCACCCCTTTCACAGGGAACACTGAAGCTTTCTTT.